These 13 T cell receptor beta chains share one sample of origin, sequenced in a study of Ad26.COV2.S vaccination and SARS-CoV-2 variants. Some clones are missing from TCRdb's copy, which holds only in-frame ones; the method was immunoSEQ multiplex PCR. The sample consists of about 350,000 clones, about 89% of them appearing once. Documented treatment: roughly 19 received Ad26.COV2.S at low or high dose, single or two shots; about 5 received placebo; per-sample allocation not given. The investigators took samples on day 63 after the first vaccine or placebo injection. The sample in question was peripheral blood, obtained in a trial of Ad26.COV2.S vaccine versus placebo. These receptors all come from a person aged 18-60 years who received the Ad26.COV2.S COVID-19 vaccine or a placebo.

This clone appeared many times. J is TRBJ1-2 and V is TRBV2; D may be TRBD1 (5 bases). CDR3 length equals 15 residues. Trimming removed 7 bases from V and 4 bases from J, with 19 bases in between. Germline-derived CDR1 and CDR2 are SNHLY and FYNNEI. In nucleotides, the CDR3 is TGTGCCAGCAACGCAGGTTTCAGTGGGGGCTATGGCTACACCTTC. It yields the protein CASNAGFSGGYGYTF.

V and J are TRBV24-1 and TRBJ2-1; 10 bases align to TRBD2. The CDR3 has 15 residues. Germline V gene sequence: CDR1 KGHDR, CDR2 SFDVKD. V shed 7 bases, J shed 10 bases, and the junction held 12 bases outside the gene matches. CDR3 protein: CATSQPASGSGEQFF. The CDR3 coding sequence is TGTGCCACCAGCCAACCGGCTAGCGGGAGTGGAGAGCAGTTCTTC.

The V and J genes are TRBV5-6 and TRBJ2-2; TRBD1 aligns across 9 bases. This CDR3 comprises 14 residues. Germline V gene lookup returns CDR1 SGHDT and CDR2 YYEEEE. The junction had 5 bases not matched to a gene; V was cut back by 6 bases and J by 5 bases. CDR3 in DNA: TGTGCCAGCAACCGGGGACAGGGAACCGGGGAGCTGTTTTTT. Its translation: CASNRGQGTGELFF.

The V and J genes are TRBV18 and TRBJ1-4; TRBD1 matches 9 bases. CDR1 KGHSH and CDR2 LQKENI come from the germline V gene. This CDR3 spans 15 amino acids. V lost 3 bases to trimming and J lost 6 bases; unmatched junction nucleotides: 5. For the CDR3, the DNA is TGTGCCAGCTCACCGCGACAGGGGGGTGATGAAAAACTGTTTTTT. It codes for CASSPRQGGDEKLFF.

CDR3 coding DNA: TGTGCCAGCAGCTCTAGTGCGGGGACAACGAACACCGGGGAGCTGTTTTTT. Translation: CASSSSAGTTNTGELFF. The chain joins TRBV9 to TRBJ2-2; either TRBD1 or TRBD2 may fit D (6 bases each). The germline V and J ends were trimmed by 4 bases and 0 bases, with 16 bases remaining between them. CDR3 length equals 17 residues. Germline V lookup: CDR1 SGDLS, CDR2 YYNGEE.

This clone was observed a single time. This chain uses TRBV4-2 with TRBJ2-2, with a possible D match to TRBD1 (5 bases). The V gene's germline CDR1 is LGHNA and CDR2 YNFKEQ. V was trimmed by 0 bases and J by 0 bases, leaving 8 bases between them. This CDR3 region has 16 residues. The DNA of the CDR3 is TGTGCCAGCAGCCAAGAACCAGGGACGAACACCGGGGAGCTGTTTTTT. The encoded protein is CASSQEPGTNTGELFF.

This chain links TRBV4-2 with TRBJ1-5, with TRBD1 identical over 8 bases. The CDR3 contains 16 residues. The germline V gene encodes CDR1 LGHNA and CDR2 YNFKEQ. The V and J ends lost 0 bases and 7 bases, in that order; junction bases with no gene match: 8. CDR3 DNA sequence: TGTGCCAGCAGCCAAGATATCGGACAGGGCACCCAGCCCCAGCATTTT. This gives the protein CASSQDIGQGTQPQHF.

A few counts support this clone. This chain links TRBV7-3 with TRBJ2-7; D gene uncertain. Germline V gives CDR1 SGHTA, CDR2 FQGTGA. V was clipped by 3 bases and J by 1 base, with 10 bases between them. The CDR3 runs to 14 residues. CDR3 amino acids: CASSFVQVSYEQYF. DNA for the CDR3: TGTGCCAGCAGCTTCGTCCAGGTTTCCTACGAGCAGTACTTC.

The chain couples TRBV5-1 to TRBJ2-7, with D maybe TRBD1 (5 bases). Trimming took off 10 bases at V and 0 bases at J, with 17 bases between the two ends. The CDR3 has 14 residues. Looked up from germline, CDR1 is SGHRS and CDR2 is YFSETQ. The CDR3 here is CAARREIDSYEQYF. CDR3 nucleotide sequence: TGCGCCGCACGCAGGGAAATAGACTCCTACGAGCAGTACTTC.

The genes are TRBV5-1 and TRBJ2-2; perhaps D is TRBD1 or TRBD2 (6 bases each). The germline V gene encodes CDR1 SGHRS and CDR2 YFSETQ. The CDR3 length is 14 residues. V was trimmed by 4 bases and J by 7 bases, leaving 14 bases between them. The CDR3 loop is CASSLGGGNGELFF. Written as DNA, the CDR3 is TGCGCCAGCAGCCTCGGAGGGGGTAACGGGGAGCTGTTTTTT.

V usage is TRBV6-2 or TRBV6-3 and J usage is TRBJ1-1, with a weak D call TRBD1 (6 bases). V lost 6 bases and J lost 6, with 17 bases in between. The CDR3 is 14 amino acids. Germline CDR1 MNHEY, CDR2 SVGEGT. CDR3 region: CASSDPSGAAEAFF. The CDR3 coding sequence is TGTGCCAGCAGCGACCCCTCGGGGGCGGCTGAAGCTTTCTTT.

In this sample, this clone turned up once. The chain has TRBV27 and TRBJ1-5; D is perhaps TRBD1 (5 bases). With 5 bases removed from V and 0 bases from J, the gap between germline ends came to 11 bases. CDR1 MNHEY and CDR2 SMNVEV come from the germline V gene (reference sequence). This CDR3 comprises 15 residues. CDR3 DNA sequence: TGTGCCAGCAGTCCGAGACAGAATAGCAATCAGCCCCAGCATTTT. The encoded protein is CASSPRQNSNQPQHF.

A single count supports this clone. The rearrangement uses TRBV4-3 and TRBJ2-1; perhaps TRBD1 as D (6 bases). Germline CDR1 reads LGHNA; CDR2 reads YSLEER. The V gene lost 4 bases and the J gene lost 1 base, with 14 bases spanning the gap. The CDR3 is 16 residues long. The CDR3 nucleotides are TGCGCCAGCAGCCGCCTTACAGGGACGTCCTACAATGAGCAGTTCTTC. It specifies CASSRLTGTSYNEQFF.